One and the same sample provided the 30 T cell receptor beta chains below, sequenced in a study of spatial heterogeneity in lung cancer. The time point is: blood at routine non-recurrence follow-up after resection. TCRdb re-derived calls from the 5' RACE reads in MiXCR, one entry per CDR3 protein. The sample contains about 47,000 distinct CDR3 sequences, approximately 10% of which appear only once. The material sequenced was PBMCs, taken at follow-up. These receptors were collected from a male donor with early-stage non-small cell lung cancer.

This clonotype appeared many times. The chain is built from TRBV24-1 and TRBJ2-3; 13 positions match TRBD2. V dropped 3 bases and J dropped 7; count of bases not matched to a gene: 3. CDR1 is KGHDR, CDR2 SFDVKD, per germline. The CDR3 is 15 amino acids. This CDR3 is CATSDGLAGENTQYF. The CDR3 DNA follows: TGTGCCACCAGTGATGGACTAGCGGGAGAGAATACGCAGTATTTT.

There are many counts of this clonotype. This chain joins TRBV2 and TRBJ1-2; D perhaps matches TRBD1 (6 bases). CDR1 and CDR2 from the germline V gene are SNHLY and FYNNEI. This CDR3 is 17 amino acids long. V was pared by 1 base and J by 2 bases, with 17 bases between. The DNA for the CDR3 is TGTGCCAGCAGTGAAGAACAGGGAGGTAGAGGAAACTATGGCTACACCTTC. Its translation is CASSEEQGGRGNYGYTF.

This clonotype was observed many times. The chain recombines TRBV7-2 with TRBJ1-6; weak D call: TRBD1 (5 bases). Trimming removed 5 bases at V and 9 bases at J, with 14 bases between. CDR1 SGHTA and CDR2 FQGNSA come from the germline V gene. This CDR3 has 14 amino acids. Here the CDR3 DNA reads TGTGCCAGCAGCATCCCGGGGGGTGGTTCACCCCTCCACTTT. Its translation: CASSIPGGGSPLHF.

This clonotype was found many times. The chain has TRBV6-2 or TRBV6-3 and TRBJ2-1, with D hard to call. Germline CDR1 and CDR2: MNHEY and SVGEGT. The CDR3 is 12 amino acids. Trimming removed 6 bases at V and 8 bases at J, with 11 bases between. The CDR3 loop reads CASSLQSYEQFF. The CDR3 DNA sequence: TGTGCCAGCAGCCTTCAGTCGTATGAGCAGTTCTTC.

This clonotype was seen a handful of times. CDR3 nucleotides: TGTGCCAGCAGCTTATCGGTGGATGGCGGGATAGAGACCCAGTACTTC. This translates into CASSLSVDGGIETQYF. The chain uses TRBV7-9 and TRBJ2-5, with a weak D call TRBD2 (6 bases). CDR3 size: 16 residues. Trimming cost V 2 bases and J 4 bases, with 17 bases left between them. CDR1 and CDR2 from the germline V gene are SEHNR and FQNEAQ (reference sequence).

This clonotype was counted ten times or more. The V and J genes are TRBV11-1 and TRBJ2-4; 9 nucleotides align to TRBD2. CDR3 length: 14 amino acids. The V and J ends lost 5 bases and 5 bases, in that order; junction bases with no gene match: 4. Germline-derived CDR1 and CDR2 are SGHAT and FQDESV (reference sequence). CDR3 residues: CASSPRTSENIQYF. The CDR3 DNA reads TGTGCCAGCAGCCCTCGGACTAGCGAAAACATTCAGTACTTC.

The rearrangement joins TRBV11-2 to TRBJ2-2, with D possibly TRBD1 on 5 matching bases. The germline CDR1 and CDR2 sequences are SGHAT and FQNNGV. The CDR3 loop spans 15 amino acids. Trimming pared 5 bases from V and 0 bases from J, leaving 10 bases between. For the CDR3, the DNA is TGTGCCAGCAGCCCCATAGGGGCGAACACCGGGGAGCTGTTTTTT. Translation gives CASSPIGANTGELFF. The full variable domain, in which reference TRBV11-2 and TRBJ2-2 provide the parts outside the CDR3, is EAGVAQSPRYKIIEKRQSVAFWCNPISGHATLYWYQQILGQGPKLLIQFQNNGVVDDSQLPKDRFSAERLKGVDSTLKIQPAKLEDSAVYLCASSPIGANTGELFFGEGSRLTVL.

This clonotype occurred a few times. The chain uses TRBV7-9 and TRBJ2-1; 10 positions agree with TRBD1. The CDR3 loop spans 15 amino acids. Germline loops: CDR1 SEHNR, CDR2 FQNEAQ (reference sequence). V shed 4 bases and J 3 bases; nucleotides not matched to a gene: 3. The CDR3 sequence is CASSSTGGGYNEQFF. Written as DNA, the CDR3 is TGTGCCAGCAGCTCGACAGGGGGCGGCTACAATGAGCAGTTCTTC.

This clonotype appeared many times. This chain links TRBV10-3 with TRBJ1-1; D might be TRBD1 (5 bases). The CDR3 has 14 residues. Trimming pared 3 bases from V and 3 bases from J, leaving 11 bases between. The germline CDR1 and CDR2 sequences are ENHRY and SYGVKD. The CDR3 bases are TGTGCCATCAGTGATGGAGGGGAGGACACTGAAGCTTTCTTT. This sequence encodes CAISDGGEDTEAFF.

This clonotype has ten or more counts. V and J are TRBV13 and TRBJ2-5; D is unresolved. The length of the CDR3 is 13 residues. Deletions cut 6 bases from V and 3 bases from J, with 11 bases between. CDR1 is PRHDT and CDR2 is FYEKMQ in the germline V gene (reference sequence). CDR3 in DNA: TGTGCCAGCAGAGGACGTGGAAAAGAGACCCAGTACTTC. Encoded protein: CASRGRGKETQYF.

This clonotype came up a few times. The chain recombines TRBV20-1 with TRBJ2-5, with D unresolved. There are 13 residues in the CDR3. Germline lookup yields CDR1 DFQATT and CDR2 SNEGSKA (reference sequence). The V and J ends lost 4 bases and 0 bases respectively, with 9 bases between them. CDR3 loop: CSAKFEYQETQYF. The CDR3, as DNA: TGCAGTGCTAAGTTCGAGTACCAAGAGACCCAGTACTTC.

The V gene is TRBV7-2, the J gene TRBJ1-3; no definite D call. The CDR3 contains 15 residues. Germline lookup yields CDR1 SGHTA and CDR2 FQGNSA. Trimming left V 5 bases short and J 0 bases short, with 11 bases between. CDR3: CASSPRGSSGNTIYF. The CDR3 DNA sequence: TGTGCCAGCAGCCCCCGTGGGAGCTCTGGAAACACCATATATTTT.

The chain combines TRBV6-6 with TRBJ2-7; D possibly corresponds to TRBD2 (7 bases). Germline CDR1 MNHNY, CDR2 SVGAGI (reference sequence). V was clipped by 2 bases and J by 5 bases, with 19 bases between them. CDR3 length: 16 amino acids. The DNA for the CDR3 is TGTGCCAGCAGTTACCCCCATGGGGGCGGGGGCGACGAGCAGTACTTC. The encoded protein is CASSYPHGGGGDEQYF.

The chain employs TRBV16 and TRBJ1-6; D unclear. The CDR3 consists of 14 residues. Looked up from germline, CDR1 is KGHSY and CDR2 is FQNENV. Trimming pared 0 bases from V and 13 bases from J, leaving 13 bases between. CDR3 nucleotides: TGTGCCAGCAGCCAATCGCGGGATCCGGCCCCCCTCCACTTT. As protein: CASSQSRDPAPLHF. Combining the CDR3 with reference TRBV16 and TRBJ1-6 gives the whole variable domain GEEVAQTPKHLVRGEGQKAKLYCAPIKGHSYVFWYQQVLKNEFKFLISFQNENVFDETGMPKERFSAKCLPNSPCSLEIQATKLEDSAVYFCASSQSRDPAPLHFGNGTRLTVT.

This clonotype was counted at least ten times. The J gene is TRBJ2-7, the V gene TRBV28, with 7 bases fitting TRBD2. Germline V gives CDR1 MDHEN, CDR2 SYDVKM. This CDR3 region has 13 residues. J lost 4 bases, V lost 7 bases, and 7 bases had no gene match. The CDR3 loop is CASTQSGDYEQYF. CDR3 bases: TGTGCCAGCACTCAAAGCGGGGATTACGAGCAGTACTTC. Full variable domain (remainder filled in from reference TRBV28 and TRBJ2-7): DVKVTQSSRYLVKRTGEKVFLECVQDMDHENMFWYRQDPGLGLRLIYFSYDVKMKEKGDIPEGYSVSREKKERFSLILESASTNQTSMYLCASTQSGDYEQYFGPGTRLTVT.

This clonotype has ten or more counts. The rearrangement joins TRBV18 to TRBJ2-5, with 8 bases fitting TRBD2. Per the germline V gene, CDR1 is KGHSH and CDR2 is LQKENI. This CDR3 region has 14 residues. V trimming: 5 bases; J trimming: 5 bases; junction bases outside the gene matches: 7. CDR3 region: CASSSRTSRETQYF. The CDR3, as DNA: TGTGCCAGCTCATCCAGGACTAGCCGGGAGACCCAGTACTTC.

This rearrangement joins TRBV27 to TRBJ2-1, with 7 bases fitting TRBD2. The germline gives CDR1 MNHEY, CDR2 SMNVEV (reference sequence). CDR3 length: 13 residues. The junction had 7 bases not matched to a gene; V was cut back by 5 bases and J by 9 bases. CDR3 in DNA: TGTGCCAGCAGTACCCGGGAGGTCGGTGAGCAGTTCTTC. Translating gives CASSTREVGEQFF.

This clonotype showed up just a few times. V usage is TRBV7-2 and J usage is TRBJ2-4, with D possibly TRBD2 on 5 matching bases. This CDR3 comprises 14 residues. CDR1 and CDR2 (germline): SGHTA, FQGNSA. V dropped 2 bases and J dropped 7 bases, with 12 bases sitting between them. The CDR3 reads CASSLRVRRNIQYF. The CDR3 bases are TGTGCCAGCAGCTTAAGGGTGAGGAGGAACATTCAGTACTTC.

There are a few counts of this clonotype. V gene TRBV12-3 or TRBV12-4 combines with J gene TRBJ2-2; D may be TRBD2 (5 bases). V was clipped by 2 bases and J by 4 bases, with 8 bases between them. The CDR3 sequence is 14 residues long. The CDR3 loop reads CASSLRGSTGELFF. The CDR3 nucleotides are TGTGCCAGCAGTTTAAGAGGGAGCACCGGGGAGCTGTTTTTT.

This clonotype was seen only a few times. V is TRBV3-1 and J is TRBJ2-2; 11 bases are shared with TRBD2. From germline, CDR1 is LGHDT and CDR2 YNNKEL (reference sequence). The CDR3 sequence is 19 residues long. J was trimmed by 5 bases and V by 0 bases; bases with no gene match: 11. The CDR3 reads CASSQESRLAGGRTGELFF. CDR3 bases: TGTGCCAGCAGCCAAGAGTCGCGGCTAGCGGGGGGAAGAACCGGGGAGCTGTTTTTT.

There are many counts of this clonotype. The chain uses TRBV5-5 and TRBJ2-7; TRBD1 aligns across 7 bases. Trimming cost V 4 bases and J 2 bases; bases outside gene matches: 9. CDR3 size: 15 residues. Germline V gene lookup returns CDR1 SGHKS and CDR2 YYEKEE (reference sequence). The CDR3 loop reads CASSRATGKAYEQYF. The CDR3 DNA is TGTGCCAGCAGCCGGGCGACAGGGAAAGCCTACGAGCAGTACTTC. Full variable domain (rest looked up from reference TRBV5-5 and TRBJ2-7): DAGVTQSPTHLIKTRGQQVTLRCSPISGHKSVSWYQQVLGQGPQFIFQYYEKEERGRGNFPDRFSARQFPNYSSELNVNALLLGDSALYLCASSRATGKAYEQYFGPGTRLTVT.

At least ten counts were recorded for this clonotype. The rearrangement uses TRBV24-1 and TRBJ1-1; no clear D gene. V lost 2 bases and J lost 1, with 7 bases in between. Per germline, CDR1 KGHDR and CDR2 SFDVKD. The CDR3 consists of 14 residues. The CDR3 DNA follows: TGTGCCACCAGTGATTCTGTGGGGAACACTGAAGCTTTCTTT. The encoded protein is CATSDSVGNTEAFF.

This clonotype was seen repeatedly, ten times or more. The chain employs TRBV7-2 and TRBJ2-3, with no clear D. Germline CDR1 SGHTA, CDR2 FQGNSA. The CDR3 is 11 residues long. V lost 6 bases and J 6 bases, leaving 7 bases between the germline ends. The DNA for the CDR3 is TGTGCCAGCAGTACTGGGGATACGCAGTATTTT. Translating gives CASSTGDTQYF.

In its sample, this clonotype was seen many times. The rearrangement joins TRBV6-2 or TRBV6-3 to TRBJ1-6, with D unresolved. The CDR3 runs 12 residues. The germline gives CDR1 MNHEY, CDR2 SVGEGT. V dropped 7 bases and J dropped 9 bases, with 10 bases sitting between them. The CDR3 DNA follows: TGTGCCAGCACCAGACCGAGTTCACCCCTCCACTTT. Amino acid sequence: CASTRPSSPLHF.

This clonotype was recorded many times. The chain couples TRBV7-2 to TRBJ2-7, with D possibly being TRBD2 (6 bases). The V gene lost 5 bases and the J gene lost 0 bases, with 14 bases spanning the gap. The CDR3 spans 15 residues. Germline lookup yields CDR1 SGHTA and CDR2 FQGNSA. CDR3 coding DNA: TGTGCCAGCAGCCCCGATACTAGCCGCTCCTACGAGCAGTACTTC. Translating it yields CASSPDTSRSYEQYF.

This clonotype was detected a few times. The chain is built from TRBV12-3 or TRBV12-4 and TRBJ1-1, with 7 bases aligning to TRBD1. V trimming: 3 bases; J trimming: 0 bases; junction bases outside the gene matches: 1. The CDR3 sequence is 14 residues long. DNA for the CDR3: TGTGCCAGCAGTTTTCAGGGGGTGAACACTGAAGCTTTCTTT. It specifies CASSFQGVNTEAFF.

The gene calls are TRBV12-3 or TRBV12-4 and TRBJ2-7; maybe TRBD1 (5 bases). Trimming left V 2 bases short and J 5 bases short, with 16 bases between. This CDR3 region has 15 residues. Here the CDR3 reads CASSLRAGNSDEQYF. As DNA, the CDR3 is TGTGCCAGCAGTTTAAGGGCAGGGAATTCTGACGAGCAGTACTTC.

This clonotype has ten or more counts. The chain combines TRBV6-4 with TRBJ2-2; D is undetermined. Between the trimmed V and J ends, which lost 4 bases and 6 bases, there was a span of 9 bases. Germline V gives CDR1 MRHNA, CDR2 SNTAGT. CDR3 size: 13 residues. The CDR3 sequence is CASSALASGELFF. Written as DNA, the CDR3 is TGTGCCAGCAGTGCTCTGGCGTCCGGGGAGCTGTTTTTT.

In its sample, this clonotype was seen many times. The CDR3 DNA sequence: TGCAGTGCTAGACCGAGCGGGAGGAGGAACGAGCAGTACTTC. It yields the protein CSARPSGRRNEQYF. The chain is built from TRBV20-1 and TRBJ2-7; TRBD2 matches at 9 bases. Losses at the gene ends were 2 bases for V and 5 bases for J; bases not matched to a gene: 7. There are 14 residues in the CDR3. Germline CDR1 reads DFQATT; CDR2 reads SNEGSKA (reference sequence).

This clonotype was counted many times. V and J are TRBV11-3 and TRBJ2-1, with TRBD2 identical over 10 bases. Trimming at V came to 1 base and at J to 12 bases, leaving 15 bases not matched to a gene. Germline CDR1 is SGHNT and CDR2 is YENEEA. This CDR3 has 17 residues. CDR3 sequence (DNA): TGTGCCAGCAGCTTAGGAGCGGGGGGGCCTAATTCCCAAGTGCAGTTCTTC. This codes for CASSLGAGGPNSQVQFF.